A single sample gave rise to the 9 T cell receptor beta chains below, sequenced in a study of blood T cell repertoires in COVID-19. The data were produced by immunoSEQ multiplex PCR, yet TCRdb's version contains in-frame clones alone and is incomplete. The sample lists approximately 200,000 clones; around 83% were seen once. Sequencing was carried out using peripheral blood. Receptor source: a woman in her twenties or thirties with active or convalescent COVID-19.

V gene TRBV30 combines with J gene TRBJ1-6; D is unclear. V lost 3 bases and J 0 bases, leaving 9 bases between the germline ends. Germline lookup yields CDR1 GTSNPN and CDR2 SVGIG (reference sequence). The CDR3 covers 15 residues. The DNA for the CDR3 is TGTGCCTGGAGCGGCGGGAGCTCCTATAATTCACCCCTCCACTTT. It translates to CAWSGGSSYNSPLHF.

V usage is TRBV7-9 and J usage is TRBJ1-1; no reliable D call. Germline V gives CDR1 SEHNR, CDR2 FQNEAQ (reference sequence). The CDR3 is made up of 16 amino acids. V lost 7 bases and J lost 1, with 19 bases in between. The CDR3 coding sequence is TGTGCCAGCATCATATCTTCGGAGGAAAGGAACACTGAAGCTTTCTTT. The encoded protein is CASIISSEERNTEAFF.

The chain combines TRBV9 with TRBJ2-1; 9 bases map to TRBD2. Unmatched junction bases numbered 5, after V lost 3 bases and J lost 4 bases. Per the germline V gene, CDR1 is SGDLS and CDR2 is YYNGEE. This CDR3 has 15 amino acids. CDR3 in DNA: TGTGCCAGCAGCGGTAGCGGGGGAGAGTACAATGAGCAGTTCTTC. Its translation: CASSGSGGEYNEQFF.

The chain carries TRBV11-2 and TRBJ2-5; D uncertain. The CDR3 sequence is 13 residues long. Deletions cut 1 base from V and 1 base from J, with 4 bases between. The germline CDR1 and CDR2 sequences are SGHAT and FQNNGV. The CDR3 spells CASSLALQETQYF. The DNA for the CDR3 is TGTGCCAGCAGCTTAGCCCTCCAAGAGACCCAGTACTTC. The whole variable domain, filled in from reference TRBV11-2 and TRBJ2-5, reads EAGVAQSPRYKIIEKRQSVAFWCNPISGHATLYWYQQILGQGPKLLIQFQNNGVVDDSQLPKDRFSAERLKGVDSTLKIQPAKLEDSAVYLCASSLALQETQYFGPGTRLLVL.

This chain uses TRBV24-1 with TRBJ2-7, with 7 nucleotides matching TRBD1. In germline, CDR1 is KGHDR, CDR2 SFDVKD. The CDR3 runs 13 residues. Trimming took 7 bases from V and 5 from J; bases not matched to a gene: 7. CDR3 loop: CATRDREYHEQYF. As DNA, the CDR3 is TGTGCCACCAGAGACAGGGAATACCACGAGCAGTACTTC.

This clone was recorded a few times. This chain connects TRBV6-1 to TRBJ2-7; TRBD1 matches 9 bases. This CDR3 is 16 amino acids long. With 2 bases clipped from V and 3 bases from J, the junction kept 8 bases outside the gene matches. The germline V gene has CDR1 MNHNS and CDR2 SASEGT. The CDR3 DNA reads TGTGCCAGCAGTGAATTGGGACAGGGTTCCGGCTACGAGCAGTACTTC. It translates to CASSELGQGSGYEQYF.

This clone was detected a few times. The chain combines TRBV25-1 with TRBJ2-1; D perhaps matches TRBD1 (5 bases). This CDR3 has 12 residues. CDR1 and CDR2 (germline): MGHDK, SYGVNS. Trimming cost V 4 bases and J 8 bases, with 9 bases left between them. The CDR3 here is CASSAPRDEQFF. The CDR3 DNA follows: TGTGCCAGCAGTGCCCCCAGGGATGAGCAGTTCTTC.

This rearrangement joins TRBV5-1 to TRBJ2-7; maybe TRBD1 (6 bases). Trimming shortened V by 4 bases and J by 3 bases, and 14 bases separated the two germline ends. This CDR3 has 14 amino acids. Germline V gene data show CDR1 as SGHRS and CDR2 as YFSETQ. CDR3 amino acids: CASSGPTGRYEQYF. CDR3 nucleotides: TGCGCCAGCAGCGGCCCGACAGGCCGCTACGAGCAGTACTTC.

This chain joins TRBV6-5 and TRBJ1-2; 11 bases are shared with TRBD1. The V segment lost 11 bases and the J segment 4 bases; nucleotides outside the gene matches: 12. CDR3 length: 15 residues. CDR1 MNHEY and CDR2 SVGAGI come from the germline V gene. The CDR3 bases are TGTGCCGGGTCCCGGGACAGGGGGAAGGGCTATGGCTACACCTTC. Its protein is CAGSRDRGKGYGYTF.